These 7 T cell receptor beta chains share one sample of origin, sequenced in a study of vaccination and CD4 T cells after COVID-19. These TCRs are of unknown antigen specificity. The treatment here: approximately nine-day PBMC culture with coronavirus spike peptide pools or control peptides (ViraFEST assay). Scientists ran DNA taken from cultured CD4+ T cells through the Oncomine TCR Beta short-read assay for sequencing. Using its own MiXCR run on the PCR reads, TCRdb lists one record per CDR3 protein. In the table there are 7,500 to 10,000 distinct CDR3 sequences, approximately 37% of which are singletons. Sequencing used CD4+ T cells from blood, cultured in vitro. These TCRs come from a human donor who had recovered from COVID-19.

This clonotype was detected only a few times. V and J are TRBV4-1 and TRBJ1-2; D gene unclear. V was shortened by 2 bases and J by 6 bases, with 19 bases between the two germline ends. The germline V gene encodes CDR1 MGHRA and CDR2 YSYEKL. CDR3 length: 16 residues. The CDR3 sequence: CASSQNPAETRDGYTF. Written as DNA, the CDR3 is TGCGCCAGCAGCCAAAACCCCGCGGAGACACGCGATGGCTACACCTTC.

This chain uses TRBV4-1 with TRBJ2-3, with D possibly being TRBD1 or TRBD2 (5 bases each). CDR3 length equals 15 residues. Germline-derived CDR1 and CDR2 are MGHRA and YSYEKL. With 4 bases removed from V and 4 bases from J, the gap between germline ends came to 15 bases. In DNA form, the CDR3 reads TGCGCCAGCAGCCTATCCCCCGGGACCTCAGATACGCAGTATTTT. The encoded protein is CASSLSPGTSDTQYF.

Notes on this clonotype: This CDR3 fails to terminate in the conserved phenylalanine or tryptophan, so it likely reflects a read error. The chain links TRBV6-1 to TRBJ1-3; D not certain. Trimming cost V 1 base and J 0 bases, with 10 bases left between them. This CDR3 contains 16 residues. The germline CDR1 and CDR2 sequences are MNHNS and SASEGT. CDR3 sequence (DNA): TGTGCCAGCAGTGAAGTTGCAGGTCCCTCTGGAAACACCATATATTCT. Protein product: CASSEVAGPSGNTIYS.

The gene calls are TRBV20-1 and TRBJ2-1; TRBD1 agrees at 7 bases. The CDR3 spans 12 residues. CDR1 is DFQATT, CDR2 SNEGSKA, per germline (reference sequence). The CDR3 loop is CTYSRQGNEQFF. The DNA for the CDR3 is TGCACCTACTCTAGACAGGGCAATGAGCAGTTCTTC.

The chain has TRBV28 and TRBJ2-7; D gene uncertain. Trimming stripped 5 bases from V and 3 bases from J, with 2 bases between. The CDR3 is 10 residues long. CDR1 is MDHEN, CDR2 SYDVKM, per germline. The CDR3 region is CASSLYEQYF. CDR3 nucleotide sequence: TGTGCCAGCAGTCTCTACGAGCAGTACTTC.

This chain connects TRBV6-5 to TRBJ2-5, with D unclear. The germline gives CDR1 MNHEY, CDR2 SVGAGI. V was clipped by 4 bases and J by 2 bases, with 8 bases between them. The CDR3 covers 13 residues. CDR3 coding DNA: TGTGCCAGCAGTTTGGGATCTCAAGAGACCCAGTACTTC. This translates into CASSLGSQETQYF.

This chain uses TRBV10-2 with TRBJ2-2; 11 positions match TRBD1. After removal of 1 base from V and 4 bases from J, the junction contained 5 bases not matched to a gene. The CDR3 totals 17 residues. CDR1 WSHSY and CDR2 SAAADI come from the germline V gene. The CDR3 here is CASSELTGTGGTGELFF. The DNA for the CDR3 is TGCGCCAGCAGTGAGTTAACCGGGACAGGGGGCACCGGGGAGCTGTTTTTT.